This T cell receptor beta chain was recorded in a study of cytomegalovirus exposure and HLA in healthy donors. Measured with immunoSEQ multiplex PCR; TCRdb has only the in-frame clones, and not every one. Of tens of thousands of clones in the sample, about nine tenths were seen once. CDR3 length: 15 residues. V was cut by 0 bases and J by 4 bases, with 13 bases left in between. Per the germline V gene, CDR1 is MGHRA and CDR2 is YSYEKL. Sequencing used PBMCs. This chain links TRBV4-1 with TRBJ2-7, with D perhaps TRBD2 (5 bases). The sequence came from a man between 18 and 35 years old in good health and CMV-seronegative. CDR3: CASSQEGQRRYEQYF. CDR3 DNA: TGCGCCAGCAGCCAAGAAGGGCAGCGGAGATACGAGCAGTACTTC.